This T cell receptor beta chain emerged from a study of control samples from healthy donors and cancer patients. Assay used: immunoSEQ multiplex PCR; TCRdb lists only in-frame clones, some missing. The sample includes about 130,000 clones, approximately 94% seen only once; the top ten take 1.5% to 2%. Trimming shortened V by 4 bases and J by 3 bases, and 16 bases separated the two germline ends. This CDR3 comprises 16 residues. Germline loops: CDR1 MNHEY, CDR2 SMNVEV (reference sequence). Sequencing was performed on PBMCs. J is TRBJ2-1 and V is TRBV27, with D tentatively TRBD2 (5 bases). This sequence was found in a man between 50 and 59 years old with head and neck cancer. This chain's CDR3 is CASSSPRLSRYNEQFF. The CDR3 region has the DNA TGTGCCAGCAGTTCTCCCCGACTATCCCGCTACAATGAGCAGTTCTTC.